This record concerns one T cell receptor beta chain sequence. How the authors handled the data: From reference gene primer amplification, estimates of nucleated cell counts were derived. The method was immunoSEQ multiplex PCR; TCRdb's version includes in-frame clones alone and lacks a portion of them. V and J calls and clone size are given by that table; D and trimming were obtained from the DNA. The sample holds 140,000 or so clones, 80% to 90% seen once. The data stem from a study of blood T cell repertoires in COVID-19. Study details: Spain, Italy and the United States supplied samples that represented acute and convalescent COVID-19. T cells, B-cell-depleted T cells, or PBMCs supplied cDNA or gDNA.

Germline trimming cut 2 bases from V and 2 bases from J; bases unmatched to any gene: 2. The germline CDR1 and CDR2 sequences are SGHVS and FQNEAQ. The CDR3 sequence is 15 residues long. This sequence was found in a woman aged 45-60 years with acute or convalescent COVID-19. Sequencing was carried out using peripheral blood. The gene calls are TRBV7-8 and TRBJ1-3; 8 bases are a match to TRBD1. DNA for the CDR3: TGTGCCAGCAGCTTATCGACAGGGGCTGGAAACACCATATATTTT. Translated, it gives CASSLSTGAGNTIYF.